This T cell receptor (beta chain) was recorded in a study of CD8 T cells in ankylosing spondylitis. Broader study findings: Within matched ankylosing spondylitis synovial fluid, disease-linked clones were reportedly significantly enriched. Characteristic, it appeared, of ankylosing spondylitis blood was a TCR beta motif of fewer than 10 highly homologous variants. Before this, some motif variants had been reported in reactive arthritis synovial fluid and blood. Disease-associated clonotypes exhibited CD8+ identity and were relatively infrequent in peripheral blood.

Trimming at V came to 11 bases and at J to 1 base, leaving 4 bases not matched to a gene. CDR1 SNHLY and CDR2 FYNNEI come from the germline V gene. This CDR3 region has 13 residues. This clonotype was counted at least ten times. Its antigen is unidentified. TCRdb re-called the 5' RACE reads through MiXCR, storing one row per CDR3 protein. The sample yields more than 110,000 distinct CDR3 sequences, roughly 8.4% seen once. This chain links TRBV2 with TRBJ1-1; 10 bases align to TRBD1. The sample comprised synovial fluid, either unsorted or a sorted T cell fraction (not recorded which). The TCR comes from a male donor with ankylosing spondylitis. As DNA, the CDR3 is TGTGCCGGACAGGGGGTTAGGAACACTGAAGCTTTCTTT. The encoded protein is CAGQGVRNTEAFF.